The subject of this entry is one T cell receptor (beta chain). The antigen is not known. The data are from a study of cytomegalovirus exposure and HLA in healthy donors. The study's findings and limits: A link between a missense DCLRE1C variant and TCR beta V- and J-gene trimming emerged from a later analysis.

With 60 Vbeta and 13 Jbeta primers, the PCR was carried out. TCRdb's copy holds only in-frame clones and misses some; the assay was immunoSEQ multiplex PCR. The sample consists of about 130,000 clones, approximately 89% of them appearing once. With V trimmed by 5 bases and J by 2 bases, 7 bases remained unmatched. This CDR3 is built from 15 residues. CDR1 and CDR2 (germline): MDHEN, SYDVKM. The chain combines TRBV28 with TRBJ2-7; 9 bases map to TRBD2. The source material was PBMCs. The sequence was obtained from a woman aged 25 to 39 in good health and CMV-seropositive. CDR3 sequence (DNA): TGTGCCAGCAGTACCCCTAGCGGGGCCCCCTACGAGCAGTACTTC. It is translated as CASSTPSGAPYEQYF. Full variable domain (rest looked up from reference TRBV28 and TRBJ2-7): DVKVTQSSRYLVKRTGEKVFLECVQDMDHENMFWYRQDPGLGLRLIYFSYDVKMKEKGDIPEGYSVSREKKERFSLILESASTNQTSMYLCASSTPSGAPYEQYFGPGTRLTVT.